This T cell receptor beta chain is from a study of response to subunit inactivated influenza vaccine. Points from the study as a whole: Researchers suggested that each seasonal influenza vaccination recruits few new T cells.

Germline loops: CDR1 LGHNA, CDR2 YSLEER. This CDR3 comprises 14 residues. Between the trimmed V and J ends, which lost 0 bases and 6 bases, there was a span of 12 bases. TCRdb re-called the RT-PCR reads through MiXCR, storing one row per CDR3 protein. The sample comprises around 530,000 distinct CDR3 sequences, approximately 17% of which are singletons, and roughly 3% rests with the top ten. Of note for this clonotype: Its antigen is undetermined.

The sequencing here drew on CD4+ T cells sorted from PBMCs, taken roughly 24 months after vaccination. This receptor was obtained from a man aged 45 to 70 who received an inactivated influenza vaccine. The chain links TRBV4-3 to TRBJ2-7; D gene ambiguous. CDR3: CASSQEHWSAEQYF. The CDR3 bases are TGCGCCAGCAGCCAAGAACACTGGTCTGCCGAGCAGTACTTC.